This passage covers 12 T cell receptor beta chains from one sample sequenced in a study of graft-versus-host responses after intestinal transplantation (dated by TCRdb to the early 2020s). The library came from the immunoSEQ multiplex PCR assay. TCRdb took this table from immuneACCESS and kept in-frame rearrangements with V and J called. Such tables lack part of the clones; where checked against another copy, unresolved V genes explain under half of the gap, and the rest is unexplained. The sample table contains some 19,000 clones; only one count was recorded for around two fifths of them. Over 1.5% of the sample rests with the top ten. Read against the paper, the sample's time point label means: cells obtained before transplantation from donor or recipient. In mixed lymphocyte reactions, around 200,000 CFSE-labeled pre-transplant responders were plated with around 200,000 irradiated violet-dye-labeled stimulators and cultured for 5 to 6 days.

Sequences were derived from alloreactive CD8+ T cells from a mixed lymphocyte reaction culture, sampled before intestinal transplant. Per the publication, the cell subset or site label means: CFSE-low proliferating T cells sorted from approximately 6-day pre-transplant mixed lymphocyte reaction (GvH or HvG direction). These receptors all stem from a human patient who received an intestinal transplant.

This clone was counted a few times. One end of the junction fails to match germline, which may point to a read error. V is TRBV16 and J is TRBJ2-1, with 8 bases identical to TRBD2. The CDR3 loop spans 16 amino acids. CDR1 and CDR2 from the germline V gene are KGHSY and FQNENV. The CDR3 nucleotides read TGTGCCAGCAGCCCCAGACTAGCGTCCTCCAACAATGAGCAGTTCTTC. Translated: CASSPRLASSNNEQFF.

There are a few counts of this clone. V and J are TRBV27 and TRBJ2-7; D could derive from TRBD1 or TRBD2 (5 bases each). This CDR3 region has 15 residues. CDR1 is MNHEY, CDR2 SMNVEV, per germline (reference sequence). V gave up 4 bases and J gave up 4 bases, with 17 bases separating them. The CDR3 sequence is CASSYSMAGTYEQYF. DNA of the CDR3: TGTGCCAGCAGTTACTCGATGGCAGGGACGTACGAGCAGTACTTC.

This chain connects TRBV27 to TRBJ1-5; 11 nucleotides agree with TRBD1. Germline assignment: CDR1 MNHEY and CDR2 SMNVEV (reference sequence). The junction had 3 bases not matched to a gene; V was cut back by 6 bases and J by 2 bases. This CDR3 has 15 residues. The CDR3 reads CASRRTGGGNQPQHF. CDR3 in DNA: TGTGCCAGCAGGCGGACAGGGGGCGGCAATCAGCCCCAGCATTTT.

This sequence joins TRBV2 and TRBJ1-1; D might be TRBD1 (5 bases). The CDR3 runs to 17 residues. The germline gives CDR1 SNHLY, CDR2 FYNNEI. V lost 6 bases and J lost 4, with 24 bases in between. This CDR3 is CASSPPGGRGIGTEAFF. In DNA form, the CDR3 reads TGTGCCAGCAGCCCCCCGGGGGGTCGGGGGATAGGCACTGAAGCTTTCTTT.

This clone was detected a few times. V is TRBV6-5 and J is TRBJ2-7; no clear D. CDR1 is MNHEY and CDR2 is SVGAGI in the germline V gene. V shed 5 bases and J shed 2 bases, with 10 bases lying between them. CDR3 length: 13 residues. The CDR3 DNA sequence: TGTGCCAGCAGTCGGAGCGTCCCCTACGAGCAGTACTTC. Encoded protein: CASSRSVPYEQYF.

This clone showed up just a few times. The chain recombines TRBV6-6 with TRBJ2-7; 8 bases line up with TRBD1. Per germline, CDR1 MNHNY and CDR2 SVGAGI (reference sequence). This CDR3 spans 14 amino acids. With 6 bases clipped from V and 2 bases from J, the junction kept 6 bases outside the gene matches. In DNA form, the CDR3 reads TGTGCCAGCAGAATAGGACAGGGTCCCTACGAGCAGTACTTC. Its protein product is CASRIGQGPYEQYF.

CDR3 region: CASSISYEQYF. In nucleotides, the CDR3 is TGTGCCAGCAGCATCTCCTACGAGCAGTACTTC. V gene TRBV5-6 combines with J gene TRBJ2-7, with D uncertain. The CDR3 covers 11 residues. CDR1 and CDR2 from the germline V gene are SGHDT and YYEEEE. V lost 4 bases and J lost 0, with 2 bases in between.

The chain is built from TRBV7-6 and TRBJ2-3; TRBD2 agrees at 10 bases. Germline V gene data show CDR1 as SGHVS and CDR2 as FNYEAQ. This CDR3 region has 15 residues. Trimming at V came to 6 bases and at J to 2 bases, leaving 5 bases not matched to a gene. CDR3 sequence: CASRPSGRITDTQYF. Here the CDR3 DNA reads TGTGCCAGCAGACCTAGCGGGAGAATCACAGATACGCAGTATTTT.

The chain combines TRBV27 with TRBJ2-1, with D unresolved. Germline loops: CDR1 MNHEY, CDR2 SMNVEV (reference sequence). This CDR3 region has 16 residues. Trimming took off 5 bases at V and 10 bases at J, with 24 bases between the two ends. The CDR3 bases are TGTGCCAGCAGTCTACCCACCCTCGGCCAACCCGGGGAGCAGTTCTTC. Protein sequence: CASSLPTLGQPGEQFF.

This chain joins TRBV6-4 and TRBJ2-3; 8 positions agree with TRBD1. V was clipped by 6 bases and J by 3 bases; unmatched bases: 5. Germline-derived CDR1 and CDR2 are MRHNA and SNTAGT. The CDR3 covers 14 residues. The CDR3 sequence is CASSTGGNTDTQYF. In DNA form, the CDR3 reads TGTGCCAGCAGCACAGGGGGTAATACAGATACGCAGTATTTT.

This clone was detected only a few times. J is TRBJ2-2 and V is TRBV7-2, with D possibly matching TRBD2 (6 bases). In germline, CDR1 is SGHTA, CDR2 FQGNSA. V lost 1 base, J lost 5 bases, and 14 bases lay in between. This CDR3 contains 16 residues. Written as DNA, the CDR3 is TGTGCCAGCAGCTTAGTAGGTAGCGGAAAGACCGGGGAGCTGTTTTTT. Its protein is CASSLVGSGKTGELFF.

This chain links TRBV7-3 with TRBJ2-2, with a weak D call TRBD2 (6 bases). Per the germline V gene, CDR1 is SGHTA and CDR2 is FQGTGA. The CDR3 contains 17 residues. V lost 5 bases and J lost 13, with 29 bases in between. In DNA, the CDR3 is TGTGCCAGCAGCCCGTACCCCGGGACTTTTACACCGATGGTGCTGTTTTTT. It specifies CASSPYPGTFTPMVLFF.